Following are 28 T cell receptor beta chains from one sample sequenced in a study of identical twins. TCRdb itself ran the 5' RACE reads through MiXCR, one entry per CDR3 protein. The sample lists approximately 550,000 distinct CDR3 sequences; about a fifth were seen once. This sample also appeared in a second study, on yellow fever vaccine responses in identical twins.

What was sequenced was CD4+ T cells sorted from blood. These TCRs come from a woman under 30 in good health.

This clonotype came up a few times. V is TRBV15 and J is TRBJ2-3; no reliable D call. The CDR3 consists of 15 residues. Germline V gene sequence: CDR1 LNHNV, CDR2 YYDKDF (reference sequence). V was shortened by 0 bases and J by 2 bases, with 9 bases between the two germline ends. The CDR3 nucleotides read TGTGCCACCAGCAGAGATAGGCTCTCCACAGATACGCAGTATTTT. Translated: CATSRDRLSTDTQYF.

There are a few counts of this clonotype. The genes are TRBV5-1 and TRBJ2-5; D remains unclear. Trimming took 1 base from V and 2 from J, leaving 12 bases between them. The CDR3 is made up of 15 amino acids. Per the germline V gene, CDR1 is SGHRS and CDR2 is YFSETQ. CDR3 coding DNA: TGCGCCAGCAGCTTGTCAATCGGGCAGCAAGAGACCCAGTACTTC. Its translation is CASSLSIGQQETQYF. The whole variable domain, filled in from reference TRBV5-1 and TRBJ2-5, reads KAGVTQTPRYLIKTRGQQVTLSCSPISGHRSVSWYQQTPGQGLQFLFEYFSETQRNKGNFPGRFSGRQFSNSRSEMNVSTLELGDSALYLCASSLSIGQQETQYFGPGTRLLVL.

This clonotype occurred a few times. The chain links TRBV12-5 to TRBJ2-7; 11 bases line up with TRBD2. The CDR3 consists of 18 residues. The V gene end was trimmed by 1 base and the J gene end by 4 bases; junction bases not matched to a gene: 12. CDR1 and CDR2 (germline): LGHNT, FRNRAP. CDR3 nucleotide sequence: TGTGCTAGTGGTTTGGCCAAAAAGGGGACTAGCGGAATTTACGAGCAGTACTTC. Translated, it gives CASGLAKKGTSGIYEQYF.

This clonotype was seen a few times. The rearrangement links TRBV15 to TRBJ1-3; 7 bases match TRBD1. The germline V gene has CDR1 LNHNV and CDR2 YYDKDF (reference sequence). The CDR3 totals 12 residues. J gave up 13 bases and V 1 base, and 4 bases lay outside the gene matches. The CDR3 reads CATSRAPGQIYF. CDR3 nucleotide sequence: TGTGCCACCAGCAGAGCCCCGGGACAGATATATTTT.

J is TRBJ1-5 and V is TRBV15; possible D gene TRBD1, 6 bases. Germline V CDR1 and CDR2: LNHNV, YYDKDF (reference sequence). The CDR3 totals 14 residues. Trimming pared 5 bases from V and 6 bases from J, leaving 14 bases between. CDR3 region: CATSVHQQGQPQHF. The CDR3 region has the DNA TGTGCCACCAGCGTGCATCAACAGGGTCAGCCCCAGCATTTT.

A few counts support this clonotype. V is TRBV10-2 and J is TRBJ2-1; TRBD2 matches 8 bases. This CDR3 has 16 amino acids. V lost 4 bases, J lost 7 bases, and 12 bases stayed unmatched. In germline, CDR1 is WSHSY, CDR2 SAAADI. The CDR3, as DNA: TGCGCCAGCAGTGGTATTGCGGGGGGTATGGGGAATGAGCAGTTCTTC. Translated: CASSGIAGGMGNEQFF.

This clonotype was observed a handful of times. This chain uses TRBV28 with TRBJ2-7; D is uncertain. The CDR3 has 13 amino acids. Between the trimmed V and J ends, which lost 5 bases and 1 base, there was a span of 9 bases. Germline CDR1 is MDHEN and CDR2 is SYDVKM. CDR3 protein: CASSPPRSYEQYV. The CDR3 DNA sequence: TGTGCCAGCAGTCCTCCCCGATCCTACGAGCAGTACGTC.

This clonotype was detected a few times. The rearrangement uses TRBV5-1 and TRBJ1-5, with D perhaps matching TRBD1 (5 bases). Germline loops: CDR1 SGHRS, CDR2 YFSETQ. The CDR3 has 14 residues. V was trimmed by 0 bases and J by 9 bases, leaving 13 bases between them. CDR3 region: CASSLGGHDGPQHF. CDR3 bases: TGCGCCAGCAGCTTGGGGGGCCACGATGGGCCCCAGCATTTT.

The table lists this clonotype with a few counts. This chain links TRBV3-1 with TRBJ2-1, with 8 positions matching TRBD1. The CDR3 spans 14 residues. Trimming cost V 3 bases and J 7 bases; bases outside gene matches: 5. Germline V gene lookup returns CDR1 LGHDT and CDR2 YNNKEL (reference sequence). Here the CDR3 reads CASSQDRAKNEQFF. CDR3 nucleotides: TGTGCCAGCAGCCAGGACAGGGCAAAAAATGAGCAGTTCTTC.

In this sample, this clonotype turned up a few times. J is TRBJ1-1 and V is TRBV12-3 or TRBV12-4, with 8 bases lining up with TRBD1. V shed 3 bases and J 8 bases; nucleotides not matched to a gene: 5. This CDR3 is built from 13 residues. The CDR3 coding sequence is TGTGCCAGCAGTTTTCGGACAGGGATAGAAGCTTTCTTT. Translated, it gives CASSFRTGIEAFF.

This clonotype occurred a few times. CDR3 sequence reads: CASSFRRGGGNTIYF. CDR3 coding DNA: TGTGCCAGCAGCTTTCGCAGGGGCGGTGGAAACACCATATATTTT. V is TRBV5-6 and J is TRBJ1-3; the D gene is possibly TRBD1 (6 bases). Germline values: CDR1 SGHDT, CDR2 YYEEEE. V dropped 2 bases and J dropped 3 bases, with 12 bases sitting between them. This CDR3 comprises 15 residues.

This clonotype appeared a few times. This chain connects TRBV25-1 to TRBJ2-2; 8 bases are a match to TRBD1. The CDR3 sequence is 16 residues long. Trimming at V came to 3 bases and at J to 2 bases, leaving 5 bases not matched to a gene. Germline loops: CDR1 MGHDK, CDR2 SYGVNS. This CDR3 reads CASSDPTGGNTGELFF. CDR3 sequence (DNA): TGTGCCAGCAGTGATCCTACAGGGGGTAACACCGGGGAGCTGTTTTTT.

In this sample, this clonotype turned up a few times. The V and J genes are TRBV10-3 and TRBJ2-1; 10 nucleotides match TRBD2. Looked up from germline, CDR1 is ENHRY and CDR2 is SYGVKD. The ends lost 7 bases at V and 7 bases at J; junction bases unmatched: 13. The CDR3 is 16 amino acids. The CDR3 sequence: CAINLAPAGGANEQFF. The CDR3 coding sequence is TGTGCCATCAATCTGGCCCCAGCGGGGGGGGCAAATGAGCAGTTCTTC.

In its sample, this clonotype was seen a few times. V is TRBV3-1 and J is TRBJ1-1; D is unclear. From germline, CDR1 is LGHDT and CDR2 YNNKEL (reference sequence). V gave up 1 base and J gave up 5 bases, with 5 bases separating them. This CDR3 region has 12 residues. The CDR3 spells CASSQGITEAFF. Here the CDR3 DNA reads TGTGCCAGCAGCCAAGGTATTACTGAAGCTTTCTTT.

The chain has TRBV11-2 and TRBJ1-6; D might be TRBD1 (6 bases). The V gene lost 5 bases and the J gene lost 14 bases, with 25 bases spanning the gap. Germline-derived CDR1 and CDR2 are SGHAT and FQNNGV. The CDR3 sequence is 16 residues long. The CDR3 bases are TGTGCCAGCAGCCGGGGGGTTACAGGGACCATTTTGACCCTCCACTTT. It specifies CASSRGVTGTILTLHF.

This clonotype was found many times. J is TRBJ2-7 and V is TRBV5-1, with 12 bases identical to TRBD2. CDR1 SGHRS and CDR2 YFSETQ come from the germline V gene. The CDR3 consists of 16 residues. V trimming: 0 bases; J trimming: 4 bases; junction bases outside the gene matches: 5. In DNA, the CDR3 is TGCGCCAGCAGCTTGGATGGACTAGCGGGAAGGTACGAGCAGTACTTC. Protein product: CASSLDGLAGRYEQYF.

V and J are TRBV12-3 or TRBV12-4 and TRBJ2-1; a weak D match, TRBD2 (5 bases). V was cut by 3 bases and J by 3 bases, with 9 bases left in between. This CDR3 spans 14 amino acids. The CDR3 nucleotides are TGTGCCAGCAGTTTCGAGCGGATCTACAATGAGCAGTTCTTC. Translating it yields CASSFERIYNEQFF.

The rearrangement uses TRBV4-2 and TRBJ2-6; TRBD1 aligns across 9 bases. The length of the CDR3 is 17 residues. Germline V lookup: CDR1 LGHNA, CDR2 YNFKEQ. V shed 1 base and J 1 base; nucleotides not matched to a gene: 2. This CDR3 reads CASSQGQGGSGANVLTF. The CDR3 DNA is TGTGCCAGCAGCCAAGGACAGGGGGGGTCTGGGGCCAACGTCCTGACTTTC.

The CDR3 sequence: CAISESRRDRAETQYF. The CDR3 DNA sequence: TGTGCCATCAGTGAGTCTCGTCGGGACAGGGCAGAGACCCAGTACTTC. The V gene is TRBV10-3, the J gene TRBJ2-5; TRBD1 matches at 9 bases. Germline lookup yields CDR1 ENHRY and CDR2 SYGVKD. With V trimmed by 0 bases and J by 4 bases, 6 bases remained unmatched. This CDR3 is 16 amino acids long.

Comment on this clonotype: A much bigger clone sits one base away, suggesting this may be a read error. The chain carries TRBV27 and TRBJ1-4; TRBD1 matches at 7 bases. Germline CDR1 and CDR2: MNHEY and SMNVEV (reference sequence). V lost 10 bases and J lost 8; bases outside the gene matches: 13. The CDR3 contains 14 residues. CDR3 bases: TGTGCCATCTCCTTCGGGGCAGGGGGGGAAAAACTGTTTTTT. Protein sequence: CAISFGAGGEKLFF.

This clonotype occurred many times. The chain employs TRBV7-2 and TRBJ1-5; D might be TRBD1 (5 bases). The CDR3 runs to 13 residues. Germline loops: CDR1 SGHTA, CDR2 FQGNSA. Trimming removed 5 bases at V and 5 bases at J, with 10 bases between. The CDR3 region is CASSKTGYQPQHF. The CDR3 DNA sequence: TGTGCCAGCAGCAAAACAGGTTATCAGCCCCAGCATTTT.

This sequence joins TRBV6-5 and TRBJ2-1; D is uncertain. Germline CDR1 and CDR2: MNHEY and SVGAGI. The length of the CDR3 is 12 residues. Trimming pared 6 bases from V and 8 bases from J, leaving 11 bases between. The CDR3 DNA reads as TGTGCCAGCAGACCCCGGCCCGATGAGCAGTTCTTC. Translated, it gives CASRPRPDEQFF.

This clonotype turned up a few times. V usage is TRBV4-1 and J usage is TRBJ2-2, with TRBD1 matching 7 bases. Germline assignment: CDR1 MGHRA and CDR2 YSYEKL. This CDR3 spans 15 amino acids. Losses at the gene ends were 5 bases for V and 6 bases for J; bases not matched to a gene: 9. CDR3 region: CASSEGTVSSGELFF. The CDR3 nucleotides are TGCGCCAGCAGCGAAGGGACAGTCTCGTCCGGGGAGCTGTTTTTT.

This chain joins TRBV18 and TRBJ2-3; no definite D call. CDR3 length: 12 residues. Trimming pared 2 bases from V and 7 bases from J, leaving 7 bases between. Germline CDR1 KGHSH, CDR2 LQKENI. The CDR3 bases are TGTGCCAGCTCACCATACGGTAATACGCAGTATTTT. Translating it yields CASSPYGNTQYF. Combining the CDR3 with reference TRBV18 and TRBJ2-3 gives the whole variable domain NAGVMQNPRHLVRRRGQEARLRCSPMKGHSHVYWYRQLPEEGLKFMVYLQKENIIDESGMPKERFSAEFPKEGPSILRIQQVVRGDSAAYFCASSPYGNTQYFGPGTRLTVL.

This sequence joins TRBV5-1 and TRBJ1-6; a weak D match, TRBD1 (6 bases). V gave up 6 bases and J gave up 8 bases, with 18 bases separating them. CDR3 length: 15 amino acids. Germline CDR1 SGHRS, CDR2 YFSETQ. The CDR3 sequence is CASTVTGKGDSPLHF. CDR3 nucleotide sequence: TGCGCCAGCACCGTAACAGGGAAGGGGGATTCACCCCTCCACTTT.

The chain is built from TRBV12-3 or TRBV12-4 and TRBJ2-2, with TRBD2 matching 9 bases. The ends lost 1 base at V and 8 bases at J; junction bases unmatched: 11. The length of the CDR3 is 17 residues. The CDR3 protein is CASSLVPASGTRGELFF. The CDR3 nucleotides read TGTGCCAGCAGTTTAGTGCCGGCTAGCGGGACGCGAGGGGAGCTGTTTTTT.

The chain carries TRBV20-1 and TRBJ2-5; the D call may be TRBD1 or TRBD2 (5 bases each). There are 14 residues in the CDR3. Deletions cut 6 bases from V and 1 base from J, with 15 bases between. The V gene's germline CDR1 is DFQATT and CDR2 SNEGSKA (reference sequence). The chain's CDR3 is CSAVPGPPQETQYF. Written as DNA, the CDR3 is TGCAGTGCCGTGCCGGGACCTCCCCAAGAGACCCAGTACTTC.

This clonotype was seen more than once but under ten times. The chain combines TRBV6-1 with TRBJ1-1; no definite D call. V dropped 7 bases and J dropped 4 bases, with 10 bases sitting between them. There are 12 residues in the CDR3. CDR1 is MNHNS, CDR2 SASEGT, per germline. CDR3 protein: CASNGGFTEAFF. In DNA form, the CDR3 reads TGTGCCAGCAACGGAGGGTTCACTGAAGCTTTCTTT.